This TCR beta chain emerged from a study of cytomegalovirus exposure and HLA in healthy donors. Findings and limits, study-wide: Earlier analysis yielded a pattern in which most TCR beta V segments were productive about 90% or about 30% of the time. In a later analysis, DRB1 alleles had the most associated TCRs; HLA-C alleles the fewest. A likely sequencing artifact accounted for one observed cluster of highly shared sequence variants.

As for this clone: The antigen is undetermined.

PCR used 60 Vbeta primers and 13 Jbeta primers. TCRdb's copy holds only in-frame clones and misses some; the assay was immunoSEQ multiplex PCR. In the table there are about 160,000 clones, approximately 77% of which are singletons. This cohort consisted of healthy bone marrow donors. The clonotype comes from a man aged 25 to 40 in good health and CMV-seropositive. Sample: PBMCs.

Here the CDR3 reads CASSDDREPYEQYF. The CDR3 coding sequence is TGTGCCAGCAGTGATGACAGGGAGCCCTACGAGCAGTACTTC. V gene TRBV25-1 combines with J gene TRBJ2-5; TRBD1 aligns across 7 bases. The J call is in doubt because the DNA end fits TRBJ2-7 better. Germline V CDR1 and CDR2: MGHDK, SYGVNS. This CDR3 has 14 residues.